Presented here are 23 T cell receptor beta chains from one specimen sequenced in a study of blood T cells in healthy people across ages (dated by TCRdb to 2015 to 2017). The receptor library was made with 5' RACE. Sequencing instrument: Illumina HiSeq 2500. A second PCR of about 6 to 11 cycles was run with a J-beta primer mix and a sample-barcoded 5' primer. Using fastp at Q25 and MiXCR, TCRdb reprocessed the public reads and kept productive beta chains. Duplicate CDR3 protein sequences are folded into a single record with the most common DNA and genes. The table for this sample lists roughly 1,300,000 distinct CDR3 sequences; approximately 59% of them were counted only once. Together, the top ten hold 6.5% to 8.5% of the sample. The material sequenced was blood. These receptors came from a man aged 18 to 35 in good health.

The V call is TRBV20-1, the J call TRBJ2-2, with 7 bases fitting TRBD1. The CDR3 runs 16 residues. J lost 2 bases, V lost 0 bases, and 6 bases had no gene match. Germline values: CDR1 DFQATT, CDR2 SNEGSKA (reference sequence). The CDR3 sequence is CSARDPDRENTGELFF. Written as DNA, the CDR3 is TGCAGTGCTAGAGATCCCGACAGGGAAAACACCGGGGAGCTGTTTTTT.

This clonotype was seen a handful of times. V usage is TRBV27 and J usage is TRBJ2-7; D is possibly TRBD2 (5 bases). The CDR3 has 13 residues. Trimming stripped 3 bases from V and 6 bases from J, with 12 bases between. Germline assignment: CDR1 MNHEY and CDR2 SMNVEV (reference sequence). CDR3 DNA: TGTGCCAGCAGTTTCGGACTGGGCGGCGAGCAGTACTTC. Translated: CASSFGLGGEQYF.

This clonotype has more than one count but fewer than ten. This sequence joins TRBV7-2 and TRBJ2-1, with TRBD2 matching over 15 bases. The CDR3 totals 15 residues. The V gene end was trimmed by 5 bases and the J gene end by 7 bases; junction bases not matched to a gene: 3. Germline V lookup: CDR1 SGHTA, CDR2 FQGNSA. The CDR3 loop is CASSRTSGGANEQFF. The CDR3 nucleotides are TGTGCCAGCAGCCGGACTAGCGGGGGGGCTAATGAGCAGTTCTTC.

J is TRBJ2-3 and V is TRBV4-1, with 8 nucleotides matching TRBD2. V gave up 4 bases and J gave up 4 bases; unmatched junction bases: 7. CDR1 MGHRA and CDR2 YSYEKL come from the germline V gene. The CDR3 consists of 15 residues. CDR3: CASSLKRGISDTQYF. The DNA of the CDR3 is TGCGCCAGCAGCCTCAAGCGGGGGATCTCAGATACGCAGTATTTT.

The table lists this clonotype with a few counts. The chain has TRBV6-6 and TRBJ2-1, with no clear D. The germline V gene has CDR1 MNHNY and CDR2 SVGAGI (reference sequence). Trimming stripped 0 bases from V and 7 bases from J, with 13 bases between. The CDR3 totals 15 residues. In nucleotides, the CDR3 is TGTGCCAGCAGTTACTCGAACCCGTGGCGGAATGAGCAGTTCTTC. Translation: CASSYSNPWRNEQFF.

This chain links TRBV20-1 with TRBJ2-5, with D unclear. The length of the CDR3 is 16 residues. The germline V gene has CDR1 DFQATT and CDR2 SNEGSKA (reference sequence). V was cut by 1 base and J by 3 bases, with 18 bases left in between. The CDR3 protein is CSARGSPPSKEETQYF. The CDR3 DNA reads TGCAGTGCTAGAGGGTCCCCCCCCTCAAAAGAAGAGACCCAGTACTTC.

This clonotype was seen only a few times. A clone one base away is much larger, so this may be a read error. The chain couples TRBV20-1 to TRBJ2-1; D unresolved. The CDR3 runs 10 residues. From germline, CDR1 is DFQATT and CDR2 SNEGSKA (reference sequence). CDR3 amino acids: CSASYKEQFF. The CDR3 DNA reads TGCAGTGCTAGTTACAAGGAGCAGTTCTTC.

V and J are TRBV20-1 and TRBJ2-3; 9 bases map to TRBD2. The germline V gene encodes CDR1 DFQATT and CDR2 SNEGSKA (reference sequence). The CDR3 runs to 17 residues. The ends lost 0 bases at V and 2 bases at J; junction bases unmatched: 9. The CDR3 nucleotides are TGCAGTGCTAGAGATGCCAGCGGGGGGATATTCACAGATACGCAGTATTTT. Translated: CSARDASGGIFTDTQYF.

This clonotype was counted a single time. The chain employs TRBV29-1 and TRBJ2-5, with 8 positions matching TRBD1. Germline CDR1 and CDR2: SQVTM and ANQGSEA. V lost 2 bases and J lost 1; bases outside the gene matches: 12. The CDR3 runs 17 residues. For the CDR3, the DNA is TGCAGCGTTGAACCCGGGGCAGGGGGCAGTTTCCAAGAGACCCAGTACTTC. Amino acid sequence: CSVEPGAGGSFQETQYF.

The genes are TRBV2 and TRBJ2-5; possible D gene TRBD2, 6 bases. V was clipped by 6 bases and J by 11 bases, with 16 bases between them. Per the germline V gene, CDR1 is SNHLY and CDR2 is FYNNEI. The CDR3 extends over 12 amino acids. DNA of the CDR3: TGTGCCAGCAGCGGGAGCTACAATGAGCAGTACTTC. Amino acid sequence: CASSGSYNEQYF.

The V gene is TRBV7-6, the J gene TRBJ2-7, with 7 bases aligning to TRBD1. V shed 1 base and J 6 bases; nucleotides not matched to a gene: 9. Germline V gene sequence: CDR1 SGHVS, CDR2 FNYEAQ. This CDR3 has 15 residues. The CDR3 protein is CASSLDGQVSIEQYF. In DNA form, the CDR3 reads TGTGCCAGCAGCTTAGATGGACAGGTCTCGATCGAGCAGTACTTC.

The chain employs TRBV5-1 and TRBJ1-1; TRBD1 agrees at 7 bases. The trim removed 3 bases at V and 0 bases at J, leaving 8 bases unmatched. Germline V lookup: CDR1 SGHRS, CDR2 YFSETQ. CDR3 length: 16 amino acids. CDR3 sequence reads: CASSSWTGYMNTEAFF. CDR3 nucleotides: TGCGCCAGCAGCTCTTGGACAGGTTATATGAACACTGAAGCTTTCTTT. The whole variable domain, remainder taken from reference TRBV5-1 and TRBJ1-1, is KAGVTQTPRYLIKTRGQQVTLSCSPISGHRSVSWYQQTPGQGLQFLFEYFSETQRNKGNFPGRFSGRQFSNSRSEMNVSTLELGDSALYLCASSSWTGYMNTEAFFGQGTRLTVV.

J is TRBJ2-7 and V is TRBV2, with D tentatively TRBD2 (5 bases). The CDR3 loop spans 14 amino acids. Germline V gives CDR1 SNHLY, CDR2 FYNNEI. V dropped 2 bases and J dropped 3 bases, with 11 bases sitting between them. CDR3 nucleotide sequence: TGTGCCAGCAGTGAATATGTGGGAGTCTACGAGCAGTACTTC. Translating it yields CASSEYVGVYEQYF.

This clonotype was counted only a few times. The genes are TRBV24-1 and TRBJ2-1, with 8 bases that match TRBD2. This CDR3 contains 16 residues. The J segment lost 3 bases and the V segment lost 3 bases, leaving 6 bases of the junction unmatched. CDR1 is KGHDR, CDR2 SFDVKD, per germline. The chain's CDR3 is CATSDPPGTSYNEQFF. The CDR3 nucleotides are TGTGCCACCAGTGATCCTCCCGGGACTAGCTACAATGAGCAGTTCTTC.

The CDR3 DNA reads TGTGCCAGCAGCCAATGGGACAGATCCTACGAGCAGTACTTC. The encoded protein is CASSQWDRSYEQYF. The rearrangement uses TRBV14 and TRBJ2-7; 7 nucleotides line up with TRBD1. V shed 2 bases, J shed 1 base, and the junction held 2 bases outside the gene matches. CDR3 length: 14 residues. Germline CDR1 and CDR2: SGHDN and FVKESK.

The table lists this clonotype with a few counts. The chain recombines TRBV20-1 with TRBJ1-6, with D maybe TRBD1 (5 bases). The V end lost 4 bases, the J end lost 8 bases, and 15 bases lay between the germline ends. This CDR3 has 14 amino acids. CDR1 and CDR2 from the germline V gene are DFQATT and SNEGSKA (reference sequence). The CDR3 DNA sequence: TGCAGTGCTACCGCCGGGACGGACTATTCACCCCTCCACTTT. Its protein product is CSATAGTDYSPLHF.

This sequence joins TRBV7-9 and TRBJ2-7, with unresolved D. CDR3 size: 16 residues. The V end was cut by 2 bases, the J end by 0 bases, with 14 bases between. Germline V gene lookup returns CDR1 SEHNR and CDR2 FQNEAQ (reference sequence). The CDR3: CASSLKLPESSYEQYF. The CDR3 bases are TGTGCCAGCAGCTTAAAGCTGCCGGAGAGCTCCTACGAGCAGTACTTC. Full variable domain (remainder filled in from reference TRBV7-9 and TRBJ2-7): DTGVSQNPRHKITKRGQNVTFRCDPISEHNRLYWYRQTLGQGPEFLTYFQNEAQLEKSRLLSDRFSAERPKGSFSTLEIQRTEQGDSAMYLCASSLKLPESSYEQYFGPGTRLTVT.

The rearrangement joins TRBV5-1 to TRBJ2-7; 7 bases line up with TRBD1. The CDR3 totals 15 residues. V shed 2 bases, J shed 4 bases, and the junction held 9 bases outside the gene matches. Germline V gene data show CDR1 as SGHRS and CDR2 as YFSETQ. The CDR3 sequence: CASSLHPTGFYEQYF. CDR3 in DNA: TGCGCCAGCAGCTTACATCCGACAGGGTTTTACGAGCAGTACTTC.

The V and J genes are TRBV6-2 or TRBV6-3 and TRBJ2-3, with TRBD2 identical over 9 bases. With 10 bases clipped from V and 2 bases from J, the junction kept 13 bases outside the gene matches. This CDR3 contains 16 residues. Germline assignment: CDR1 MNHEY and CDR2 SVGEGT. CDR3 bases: TGTGCCACCTTGAACGCGGCTAGCGGGGACACAGATACGCAGTATTTT. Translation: CATLNAASGDTDTQYF.

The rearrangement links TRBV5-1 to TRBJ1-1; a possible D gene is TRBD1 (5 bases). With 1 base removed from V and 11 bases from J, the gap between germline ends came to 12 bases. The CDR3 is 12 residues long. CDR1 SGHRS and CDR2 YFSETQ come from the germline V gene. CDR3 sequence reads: CASSLTGPGAFF. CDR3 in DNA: TGCGCCAGCAGCTTGACAGGCCCCGGGGCTTTCTTT. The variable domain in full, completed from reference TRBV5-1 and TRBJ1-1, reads KAGVTQTPRYLIKTRGQQVTLSCSPISGHRSVSWYQQTPGQGLQFLFEYFSETQRNKGNFPGRFSGRQFSNSRSEMNVSTLELGDSALYLCASSLTGPGAFFGQGTRLTVV.

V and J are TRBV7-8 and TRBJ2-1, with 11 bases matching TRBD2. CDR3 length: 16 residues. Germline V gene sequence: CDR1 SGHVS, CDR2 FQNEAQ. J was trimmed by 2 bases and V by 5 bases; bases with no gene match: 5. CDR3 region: CASSILAGEAYNEQFF. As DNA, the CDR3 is TGTGCCAGCAGCATACTAGCGGGAGAAGCCTACAATGAGCAGTTCTTC.

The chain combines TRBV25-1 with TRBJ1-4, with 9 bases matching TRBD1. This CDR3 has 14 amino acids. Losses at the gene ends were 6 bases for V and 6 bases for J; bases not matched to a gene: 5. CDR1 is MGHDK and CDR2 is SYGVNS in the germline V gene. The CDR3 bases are TGTGCCAGCAGCTCGGGACAGGGTCATGAAAAACTGTTTTTT. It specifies CASSSGQGHEKLFF.

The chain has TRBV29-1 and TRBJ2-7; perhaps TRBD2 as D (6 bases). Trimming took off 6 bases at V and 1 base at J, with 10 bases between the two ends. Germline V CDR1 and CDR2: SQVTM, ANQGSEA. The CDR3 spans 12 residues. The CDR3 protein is CSVRLVSYEQYF. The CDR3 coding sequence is TGCAGCGTAAGACTAGTATCCTACGAGCAGTACTTC.